These T cell receptor beta chains were read from a single sample in a study of regulatory T cells in long-lasting Graves disease. MiXCR, applied by TCRdb to the multiplex PCR reads, yields one record per CDR3 protein. The sample lists around 500,000 distinct CDR3 sequences, approximately 12% occurring once. This sample was shared with a second study, whose subject was T cells in Graves' hyperthyroidism and ophthalmopathy.

The sequences come from peripheral blood mononuclear cells (PBMCs), collected at new diagnosis, from a patient treated with antithyroid drugs. The receptors originated from a woman aged 25-40 years with Graves disease. Both conserved end residues are part of each CDR3. The D gene is left open where the match is weak. The size of a clone is reported for some rows only, either as once, few or many, or as a class for expanded clones.

TRBJ2-1 many . TRBV19 TGTGCCAGTAGTATAGGACAAGGCTCCTACAATGAGCAGTTCTTC CASSIGQGSYNEQFF
TRBJ1-5 many . TRBV7-3 TGTGCCAGCAGCACGAAAGGGGACCTTAGCAATCAGCCCCAGCATTTT CASSTKGDLSNQPQHF
TRBJ2-5 many . TRBV2 TGTGCCAGCAGTGTCAGTCTCCTCCAAGAGACCCAGTACTTC CASSVSLLQETQYF
TRBJ2-3 many . TRBV18 TGTGCCAGCTCACCACCGGGGAAGAGCACAGATACGCAGTATTTT CASSPPGKSTDTQYF
TRBJ2-7 few . TRBV27 TGTGCCAGCAGCCGCGTTGGAGCGGGTGGCTCCTACGAGCAGTACTTC CASSRVGAGGSYEQYF
TRBJ2-7 many . TRBV29-1 TGCAGCGTGCTCCAGGGGGGCGAGCAGTACTTC CSVLQGGEQYF
TRBJ1-2 many . TRBV28 TGTGCCACCGCAACAGGTTCAGCTAACTATGGCTACACCTTC CATATGSANYGYTF
TRBJ2-5 . . TRBV5-1 TGCGCCAGCAGCGCCTTGAAAGAGACCCAGTACTTC CASSALKETQYF
TRBJ2-7 many TRBD2 TRBV20-1 TGCAGTGCGTCCTCCGGGACTAGCGGGAGTTACGAGCAGTACTTC CSASSGTSGSYEQYF
TRBJ2-3 many TRBD2 TRBV28 TGTGCCAGCAGCACTAGCGGGATGGGCACAGATACGCAGTATTTT CASSTSGMGTDTQYF
TRBJ2-3 few TRBD2 TRBV19 TGTGCCAGTAGTCTGGGACTAGCGGAAACAGGCACAGATACGCAGTATTTT CASSLGLAETGTDTQYF
TRBJ2-7 many . TRBV27 TGTGCCAGCAGTAGAGGACGCGAGCAGTACTTC CASSRGREQYF
TRBJ1-1 few TRBD1 TRBV7-8 TGTGCCAGCAGCTTCACAGGGGGAGTCTTCACTGAAGCTTTCTTT CASSFTGGVFTEAFF
TRBJ2-1 . TRBD2 TRBV9 TGTGCCAGCAGCGTAGTTTCTCGCGGGAGTGAGCAGTTCTTC CASSVVSRGSEQFF
TRBJ1-3 few . TRBV28 TGTGCCAGCAGTTTATCCCCACGCGGATTTGGAAACACCATATATTTT CASSLSPRGFGNTIYF
TRBJ1-2 few TRBD1 TRBV29-1 TGCAGCGTTTTGTGGGGGAGGGGGCGCTTGGATGGCTACACCTTC CSVLWGRGRLDGYTF
TRBJ2-3 many . TRBV2 TGTGCCAGCAGGGACGCAGGTCGTGGTACGCAGTATTTT CASRDAGRGTQYF